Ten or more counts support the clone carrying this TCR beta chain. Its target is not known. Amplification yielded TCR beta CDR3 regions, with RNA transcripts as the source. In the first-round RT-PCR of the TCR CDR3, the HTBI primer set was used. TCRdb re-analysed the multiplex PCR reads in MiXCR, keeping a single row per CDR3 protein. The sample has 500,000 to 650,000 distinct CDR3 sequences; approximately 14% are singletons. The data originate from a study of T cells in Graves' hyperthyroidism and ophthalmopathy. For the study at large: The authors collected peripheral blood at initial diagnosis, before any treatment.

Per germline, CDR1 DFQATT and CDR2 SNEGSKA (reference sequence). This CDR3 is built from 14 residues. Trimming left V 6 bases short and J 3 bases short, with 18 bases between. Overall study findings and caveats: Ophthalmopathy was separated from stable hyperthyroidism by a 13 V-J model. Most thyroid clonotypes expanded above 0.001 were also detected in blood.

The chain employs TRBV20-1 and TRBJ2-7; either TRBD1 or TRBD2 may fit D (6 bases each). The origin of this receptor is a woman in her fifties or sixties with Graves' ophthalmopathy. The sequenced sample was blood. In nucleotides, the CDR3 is TGCAGTGCCGCTAGGGGGGTTGCTGGCTACGAGCAGTACTTC. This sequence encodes CSAARGVAGYEQYF.